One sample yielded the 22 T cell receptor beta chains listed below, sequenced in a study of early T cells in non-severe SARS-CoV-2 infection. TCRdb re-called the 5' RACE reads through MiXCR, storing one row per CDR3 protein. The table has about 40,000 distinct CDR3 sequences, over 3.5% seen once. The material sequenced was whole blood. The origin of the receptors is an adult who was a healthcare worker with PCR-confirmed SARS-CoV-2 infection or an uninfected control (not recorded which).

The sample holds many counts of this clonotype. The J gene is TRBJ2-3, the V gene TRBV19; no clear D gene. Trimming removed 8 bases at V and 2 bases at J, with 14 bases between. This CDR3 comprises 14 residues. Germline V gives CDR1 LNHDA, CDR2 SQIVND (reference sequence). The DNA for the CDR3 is TGTGCCAGTCGGACCTCCTCCGCCACAGATACGCAGTATTTT. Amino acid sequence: CASRTSSATDTQYF.

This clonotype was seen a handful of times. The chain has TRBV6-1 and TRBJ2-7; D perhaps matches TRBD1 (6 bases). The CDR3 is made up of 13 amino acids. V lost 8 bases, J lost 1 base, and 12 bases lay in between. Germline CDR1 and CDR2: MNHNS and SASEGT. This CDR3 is CASVNRDSYEQYF. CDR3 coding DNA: TGTGCCAGCGTAAACAGGGATTCCTACGAGCAGTACTTC.

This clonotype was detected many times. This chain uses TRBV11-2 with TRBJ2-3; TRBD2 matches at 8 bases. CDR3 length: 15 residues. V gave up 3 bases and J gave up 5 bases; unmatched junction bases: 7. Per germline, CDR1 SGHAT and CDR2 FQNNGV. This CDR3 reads CASSFTSGGRDTQYF. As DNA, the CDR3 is TGTGCCAGCAGCTTTACTTCGGGGGGGCGAGATACGCAGTATTTT.

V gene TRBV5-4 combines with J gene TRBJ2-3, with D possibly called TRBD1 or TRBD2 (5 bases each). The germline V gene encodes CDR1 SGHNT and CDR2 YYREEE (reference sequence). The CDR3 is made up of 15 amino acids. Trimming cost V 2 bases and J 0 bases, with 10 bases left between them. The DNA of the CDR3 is TGTGCCAGCAGCTTTGGGACGGCTAGCACAGATACGCAGTATTTT. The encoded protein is CASSFGTASTDTQYF.

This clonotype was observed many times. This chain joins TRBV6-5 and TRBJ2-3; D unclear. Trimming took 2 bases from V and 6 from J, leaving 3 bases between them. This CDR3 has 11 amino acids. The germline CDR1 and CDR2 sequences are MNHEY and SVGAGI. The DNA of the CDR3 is TGTGCCAGCAGTTACGGGGATACGCAGTATTTT. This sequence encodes CASSYGDTQYF.

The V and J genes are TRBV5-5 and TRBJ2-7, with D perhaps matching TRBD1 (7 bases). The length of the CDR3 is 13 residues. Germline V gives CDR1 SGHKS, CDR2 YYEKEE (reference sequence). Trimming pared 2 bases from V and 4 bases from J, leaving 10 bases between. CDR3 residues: CASSFRGTYEQYF. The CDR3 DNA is TGTGCCAGCAGCTTCAGGGGGACTTACGAGCAGTACTTC.

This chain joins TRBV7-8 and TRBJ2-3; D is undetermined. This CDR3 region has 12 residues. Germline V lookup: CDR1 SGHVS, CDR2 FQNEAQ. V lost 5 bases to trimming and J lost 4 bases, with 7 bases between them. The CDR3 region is CASSLYADTQYF. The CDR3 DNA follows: TGTGCCAGCAGCCTCTACGCAGATACGCAGTATTTT.

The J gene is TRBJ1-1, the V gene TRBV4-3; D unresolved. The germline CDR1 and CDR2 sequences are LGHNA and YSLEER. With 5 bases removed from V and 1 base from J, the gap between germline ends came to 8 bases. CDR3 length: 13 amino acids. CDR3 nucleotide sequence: TGCGCCAGCAGCGCGATTTCGAACACTGAAGCTTTCTTT. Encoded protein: CASSAISNTEAFF.

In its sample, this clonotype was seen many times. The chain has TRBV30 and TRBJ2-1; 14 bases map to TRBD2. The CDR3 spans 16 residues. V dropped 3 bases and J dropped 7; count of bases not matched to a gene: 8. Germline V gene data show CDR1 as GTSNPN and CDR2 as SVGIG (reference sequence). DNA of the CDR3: TGTGCCTGGAGACCCTATGGGACTAGCGGGAGAAATGAGCAGTTCTTC. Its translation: CAWRPYGTSGRNEQFF.

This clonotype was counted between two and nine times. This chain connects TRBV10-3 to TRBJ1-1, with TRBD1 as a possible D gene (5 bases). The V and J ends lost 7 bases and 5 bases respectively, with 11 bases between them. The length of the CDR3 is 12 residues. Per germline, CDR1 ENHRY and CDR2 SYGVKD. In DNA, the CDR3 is TGTGCCATCAAACCGGAGGGGACTGAAGCTTTCTTT. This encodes CAIKPEGTEAFF.

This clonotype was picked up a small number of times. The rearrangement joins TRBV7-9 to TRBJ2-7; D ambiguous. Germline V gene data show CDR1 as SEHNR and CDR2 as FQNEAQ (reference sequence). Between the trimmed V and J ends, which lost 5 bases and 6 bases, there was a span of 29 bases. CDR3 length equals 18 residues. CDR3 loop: CASSPWSPEPSGIGEQYF. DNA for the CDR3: TGTGCCAGCAGCCCCTGGAGTCCGGAACCTTCGGGCATTGGCGAGCAGTACTTC.

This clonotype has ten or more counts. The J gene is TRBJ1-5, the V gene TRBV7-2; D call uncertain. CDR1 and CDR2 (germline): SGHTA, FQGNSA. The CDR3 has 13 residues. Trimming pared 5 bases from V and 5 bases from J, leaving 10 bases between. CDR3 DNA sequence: TGTGCCAGCAGCCCGACCTGGGATCAGCCCCAGCATTTT. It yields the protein CASSPTWDQPQHF.

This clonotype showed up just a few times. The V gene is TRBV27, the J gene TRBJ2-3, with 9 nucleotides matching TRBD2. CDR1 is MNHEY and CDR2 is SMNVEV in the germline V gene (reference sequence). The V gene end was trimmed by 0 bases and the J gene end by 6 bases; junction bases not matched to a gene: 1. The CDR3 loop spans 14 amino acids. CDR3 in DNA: TGTGCCAGCAGTTTATCGAGCGGGGGGGATACGCAGTATTTT. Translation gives CASSLSSGGDTQYF.

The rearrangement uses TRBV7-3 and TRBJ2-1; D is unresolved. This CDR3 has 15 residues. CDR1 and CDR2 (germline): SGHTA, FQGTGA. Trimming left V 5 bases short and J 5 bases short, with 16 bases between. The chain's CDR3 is CASSPISSADNEQFF. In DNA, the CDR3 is TGTGCCAGCAGCCCCATATCTTCTGCGGACAATGAGCAGTTCTTC.

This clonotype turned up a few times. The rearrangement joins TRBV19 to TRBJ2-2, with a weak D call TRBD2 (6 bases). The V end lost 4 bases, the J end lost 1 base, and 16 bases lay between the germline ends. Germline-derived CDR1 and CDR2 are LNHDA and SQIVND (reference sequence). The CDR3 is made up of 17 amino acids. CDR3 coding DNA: TGTGCCAGTAGTAAATTGGAGGGGTCATTGAACACCGGGGAGCTGTTTTTT. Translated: CASSKLEGSLNTGELFF.

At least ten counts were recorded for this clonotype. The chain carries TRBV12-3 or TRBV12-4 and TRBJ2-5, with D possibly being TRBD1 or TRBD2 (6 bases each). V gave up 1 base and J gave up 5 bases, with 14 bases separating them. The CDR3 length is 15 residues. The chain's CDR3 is CASSLDSGAGETQYF. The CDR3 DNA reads TGTGCCAGCAGTTTAGATTCGGGGGCAGGGGAGACCCAGTACTTC.

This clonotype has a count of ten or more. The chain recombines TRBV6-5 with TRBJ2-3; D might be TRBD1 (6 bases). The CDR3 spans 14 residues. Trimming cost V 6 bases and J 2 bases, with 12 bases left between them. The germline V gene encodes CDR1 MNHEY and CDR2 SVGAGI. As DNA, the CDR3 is TGTGCCAGCAGCCGGGACATCGACACAGATACGCAGTATTTT. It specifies CASSRDIDTDTQYF.

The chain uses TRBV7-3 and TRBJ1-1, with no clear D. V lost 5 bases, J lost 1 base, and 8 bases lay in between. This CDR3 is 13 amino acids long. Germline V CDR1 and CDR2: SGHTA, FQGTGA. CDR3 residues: CASSPEGNTEAFF. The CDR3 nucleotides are TGTGCCAGCAGCCCAGAGGGGAACACTGAAGCTTTCTTT.

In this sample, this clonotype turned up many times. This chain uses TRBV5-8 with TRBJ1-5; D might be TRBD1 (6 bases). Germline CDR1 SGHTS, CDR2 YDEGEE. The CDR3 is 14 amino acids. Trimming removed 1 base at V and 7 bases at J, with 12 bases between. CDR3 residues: CASSLWGAGQPQHF. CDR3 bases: TGTGCCAGCAGCTTGTGGGGGGCAGGACAGCCCCAGCATTTT.

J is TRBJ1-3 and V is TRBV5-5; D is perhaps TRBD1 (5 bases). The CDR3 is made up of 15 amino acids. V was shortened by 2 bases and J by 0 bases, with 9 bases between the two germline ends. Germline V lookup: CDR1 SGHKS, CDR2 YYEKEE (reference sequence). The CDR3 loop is CASSLSDTSGNTIYF. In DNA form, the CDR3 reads TGTGCCAGCAGCTTATCGGACACCTCTGGAAACACCATATATTTT.

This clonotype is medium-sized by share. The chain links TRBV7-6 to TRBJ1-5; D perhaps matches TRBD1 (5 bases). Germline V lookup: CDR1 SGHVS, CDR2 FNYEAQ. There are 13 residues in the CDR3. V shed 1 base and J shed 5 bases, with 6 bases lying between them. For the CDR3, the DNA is TGTGCCAGCAGCTTAGGGGGGGATCAGCCCCAGCATTTT. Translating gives CASSLGGDQPQHF.

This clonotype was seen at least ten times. The CDR3: CASSLGSTGSQPQHF. CDR3 DNA: TGTGCCAGCAGCTTAGGTTCCACGGGCTCCCAGCCCCAGCATTTT. This chain links TRBV7-8 with TRBJ1-5; D call uncertain. The ends were cut back, 1 base at V and 7 bases at J, with 14 bases in the middle. The CDR3 is 15 residues long. Per the germline V gene, CDR1 is SGHVS and CDR2 is FQNEAQ.